This T cell receptor (beta chain) was obtained from a study of T cell responses to AZD1222 COVID-19 vaccine. Study-wide findings and caveats: Mapped onto spike, vaccine-associated CD4 TCRs spanned it and were dominant at 160-218 and 743-854. Donors in the cohort were predominantly white British and more often female, and clonal diversity was possibly underestimated. Regions left unmutated in variants are reportedly the target of nearly half of spike-specific TCRs. Repertoire samples came only from after the peak T cell response.

Points on this clone: As yet, its antigen is unknown.

Assay used: immunoSEQ multiplex PCR; TCRdb lists only in-frame clones, some missing. The data hold 90,000 to 110,000 clones, with roughly 87% observed a single time. The CDR3 is 14 amino acids. CDR1 is MGHRA, CDR2 YSYEKL, per germline. The V end was cut by 4 bases, the J end by 8 bases, with 15 bases between. The sequencing used peripheral blood, collected on day 0 of AZD1222 vaccination. The rearrangement links TRBV4-1 to TRBJ2-1; the D gene is possibly TRBD1 (6 bases). The TCR sequence derives from an adult in good health. The CDR3 coding sequence is TGCGCCAGCAGCCCGTTCCAACAGGGTGATGAGCAGTTCTTC. Translated: CASSPFQQGDEQFF.